The 27 T cell receptor beta chains in this list originate from one sample, sequenced in a study of neurological immune-mediated disorders (dated by TCRdb to 2018 to 2020). Library preparation used 5' RACE. Sequencing instrument: Illumina HiSeq 2500. TCRdb passed the public sequencing reads through fastp at Q25 and MiXCR, retaining productive beta sequences. Each CDR3 protein gets just one entry, which takes the most common genes and DNA from the rows behind it. Within this sample are over 45,000 distinct CDR3 sequences, with about 25% of them counted one time only. The ten largest clones add up to 20% to 30% of the sample. Sequenced material: PBMCs. All receptors derive from a woman between 65 and 79 years old in good health.

This chain connects TRBV6-6 to TRBJ2-7, with D possibly matching TRBD2 (6 bases). Germline V CDR1 and CDR2: MNHNY, SVGAGI (reference sequence). V was cut by 5 bases and J by 0 bases, with 11 bases left in between. CDR3 length equals 14 residues. This CDR3 is CASSPRDCSYEQYF. For the CDR3, the DNA is TGTGCCAGCAGTCCACGGGACTGCTCCTACGAGCAGTACTTC.

Points on this clonotype: A much larger clone lies one base from this, so it may be a read error. Likely a read error: the CDR3 ends without its conserved phenylalanine or tryptophan. The CDR3 coding sequence is TGTGCCAGCAGCTCTCTACGGGCAGGGAACATTCAGTACTAC. Its translation: CASSSLRAGNIQYY. The chain links TRBV7-8 to TRBJ2-4; TRBD1 might be the D (5 bases). The CDR3 totals 14 residues. V lost 4 bases, J lost 7 bases, and 14 bases lay in between. Germline V gene sequence: CDR1 SGHVS, CDR2 FQNEAQ.

This clonotype was counted at least ten times. The rearrangement uses TRBV15 and TRBJ2-2; 10 nucleotides match TRBD2. The CDR3 is 17 amino acids. V shed 1 base, J shed 2 bases, and the junction held 4 bases outside the gene matches. CDR1 and CDR2 (germline): LNHNV, YYDKDF (reference sequence). In nucleotides, the CDR3 is TGTGCCACCAGCAGAGGAGGACTAGCGGACAACACCGGGGAGCTGTTTTTT. The encoded protein is CATSRGGLADNTGELFF.

This clonotype came up many times. The chain recombines TRBV10-3 with TRBJ2-1, with D unclear. The CDR3 loop spans 14 amino acids. V was shortened by 6 bases and J by 0 bases, with 9 bases between the two germline ends. Germline-derived CDR1 and CDR2 are ENHRY and SYGVKD. The CDR3 DNA reads TGTGCCATCAGCCTTACGAGCTCCTACAATGAGCAGTTCTTC. This translates into CAISLTSSYNEQFF.

This clonotype came up many times. The V call is TRBV20-1, the J call TRBJ2-1, with 7 bases matching TRBD1. The CDR3 sequence is 14 residues long. CDR1 and CDR2 from the germline V gene are DFQATT and SNEGSKA (reference sequence). The J segment lost 7 bases and the V segment lost 0 bases, leaving 6 bases of the junction unmatched. The CDR3 DNA reads TGCAGTGCTAGAGATGACAGGGTCCCGAATGAGCAGTTCTTC. Translated, it gives CSARDDRVPNEQFF.

This clonotype occurred many times. The rearrangement uses TRBV4-1 and TRBJ2-1; 8 bases align to TRBD1. This CDR3 region has 15 residues. CDR1 MGHRA and CDR2 YSYEKL come from the germline V gene. J lost 7 bases, V lost 8 bases, and 13 bases had no gene match. In DNA, the CDR3 is TGCGCCAGCGGACCTACAGGGGGAGGAGTAAATGAGCAGTTCTTC. It encodes CASGPTGGGVNEQFF.

The sample holds a few counts of this clonotype. This may be a read error: a much more frequent sequence differs by one nucleotide. The chain recombines TRBV5-1 with TRBJ2-1, with D perhaps matching TRBD2 (6 bases). Germline V lookup: CDR1 SGHRS, CDR2 YFSETQ. The CDR3 extends over 14 amino acids. CDR3 sequence (DNA): TGCGCCAGCAGCTTGGGGGAGGCGTACAATGAGCCGTTCTTC. Translated: CASSLGEAYNEPFF.

This clonotype was seen ten or more times. The chain carries TRBV4-2 and TRBJ2-3, with 15 positions matching TRBD2. Per germline, CDR1 LGHNA and CDR2 YNFKEQ. The CDR3 has 18 amino acids. V was clipped by 5 bases and J by 0 bases; unmatched bases: 6. The CDR3 loop reads CASSSGLAGGRSTDTQYF. CDR3 nucleotide sequence: TGTGCCAGCAGCTCTGGACTAGCGGGAGGGCGGAGCACAGATACGCAGTATTTT.

This clonotype was seen ten or more times. The chain couples TRBV6-5 to TRBJ2-1; D is uncertain. The ends were cut back, 2 bases at V and 10 bases at J, with 12 bases in the middle. Germline CDR1 is MNHEY and CDR2 is SVGAGI. The CDR3 is 13 residues long. CDR3 nucleotides: TGTGCCAGCAGTTACCGCCTTCCAGGCGAGCAGTTCTTC. Translated: CASSYRLPGEQFF.

This clonotype was recorded a few times. Sequence at one end of the junction differs from germline and may be a read error. V and J are TRBV6-5 and TRBJ2-7; TRBD2 is a possible D gene (6 bases). Germline lookup yields CDR1 MNHEY and CDR2 SVGAGI. This CDR3 has 16 residues. The CDR3 DNA is TGTGCCAACAGTCTGAACGCCGGGACTTCATCCTACGAGCAGTACTTC. It is translated as CANSLNAGTSSYEQYF.

The table lists this clonotype with many counts. The chain is built from TRBV4-2 and TRBJ2-7; 7 bases agree with TRBD2. The trim removed 2 bases at V and 0 bases at J, leaving 7 bases unmatched. Germline CDR1 reads LGHNA; CDR2 reads YNFKEQ. The CDR3 spans 16 residues. CDR3: CASSQQSGTPSYEQYF. DNA for the CDR3: TGTGCCAGCAGCCAACAGAGCGGGACCCCCTCCTACGAGCAGTACTTC.

The sample holds many counts of this clonotype. The J gene is TRBJ2-7, the V gene TRBV5-1; 8 bases fit TRBD1. CDR1 and CDR2 from the germline V gene are SGHRS and YFSETQ. With V trimmed by 1 base and J by 5 bases, 5 bases remained unmatched. The CDR3 runs to 14 residues. The CDR3 DNA sequence: TGCGCCAGCAGCTTGAAGGGACAGGATGACGAGCAGTACTTC. Its translation is CASSLKGQDDEQYF. The full variable domain, its missing parts supplied by reference TRBV5-1 and TRBJ2-7, is KAGVTQTPRYLIKTRGQQVTLSCSPISGHRSVSWYQQTPGQGLQFLFEYFSETQRNKGNFPGRFSGRQFSNSRSEMNVSTLELGDSALYLCASSLKGQDDEQYFGPGTRLTVT.

This clonotype was seen ten or more times. The chain is built from TRBV10-3 and TRBJ1-4; the match to TRBD1 covers 7 bases. V was clipped by 8 bases and J by 6 bases; unmatched bases: 9. This CDR3 contains 14 residues. Germline CDR1 reads ENHRY; CDR2 reads SYGVKD. Here the CDR3 DNA reads TGTGCCATCGGACCTGGAGGGGGCCATGAAAAACTGTTTTTT. Its translation: CAIGPGGGHEKLFF.

The V call is TRBV12-3 or TRBV12-4, the J call TRBJ2-2; 7 nucleotides line up with TRBD2. With 10 bases clipped from V and 2 bases from J, the junction kept 13 bases outside the gene matches. The CDR3 is made up of 16 amino acids. Here the CDR3 reads CATCPGRGSNTGELFF. The DNA of the CDR3 is TGTGCCACCTGCCCGGGGAGGGGTTCTAACACCGGGGAGCTGTTTTTT.

The V call is TRBV9, the J call TRBJ2-7; 10 nucleotides line up with TRBD1. After removal of 2 bases from V and 7 bases from J, the junction contained 3 bases not matched to a gene. The CDR3 covers 13 residues. Germline V gives CDR1 SGDLS, CDR2 YYNGEE. The CDR3 sequence: CASSVGQGQEQYF. The CDR3 DNA reads TGTGCCAGCAGCGTGGGACAGGGGCAAGAGCAGTACTTC.

This clonotype was observed at least ten times. This rearrangement joins TRBV7-3 to TRBJ2-1; TRBD2 matches 7 bases. Germline V CDR1 and CDR2: SGHTA, FQGTGA. With V trimmed by 2 bases and J by 6 bases, 4 bases remained unmatched. CDR3 length: 14 amino acids. The CDR3 DNA sequence: TGTGCCAGCAGCTTATTAGCGGGTGGCAATGAGCAGTTCTTC. This gives the protein CASSLLAGGNEQFF.

In its sample, this clonotype was seen many times. V usage is TRBV5-1 and J usage is TRBJ2-2, with D unresolved. This CDR3 is 16 amino acids long. Trimming took 3 bases from V and 3 from J, leaving 15 bases between them. Germline V gene lookup returns CDR1 SGHRS and CDR2 YFSETQ. The chain's CDR3 is CASSSNVRSYTGELFF. The CDR3 DNA reads as TGCGCCAGCAGCTCCAATGTGAGGTCCTACACCGGGGAGCTGTTTTTT.

This clonotype occurred many times. The CDR3 DNA is TGTGCCAGTAGTCCCTCCCAACGGGGACTCTCCTACGAGCAGTACTTC. This encodes CASSPSQRGLSYEQYF. The rearrangement joins TRBV19 to TRBJ2-7; TRBD2 might be the D (6 bases). Trimming shortened V by 5 bases and J by 0 bases, and 17 bases separated the two germline ends. This CDR3 is built from 16 residues. Germline V gene data show CDR1 as LNHDA and CDR2 as SQIVND (reference sequence).

This clonotype was detected many times. V usage is TRBV5-1 and J usage is TRBJ1-1; possible D gene TRBD1, 5 bases. The germline V and J ends were trimmed by 4 bases and 4 bases, with 11 bases remaining between them. The CDR3 has 13 residues. CDR1 and CDR2 (germline): SGHRS, YFSETQ. The CDR3 reads CASSVGGGTEAFF. CDR3 nucleotide sequence: TGCGCCAGCAGCGTTGGTGGGGGCACTGAAGCTTTCTTT. Complete variable domain (other parts from reference TRBV5-1 and TRBJ1-1): KAGVTQTPRYLIKTRGQQVTLSCSPISGHRSVSWYQQTPGQGLQFLFEYFSETQRNKGNFPGRFSGRQFSNSRSEMNVSTLELGDSALYLCASSVGGGTEAFFGQGTRLTVV.

The sample holds one count of this clonotype. The chain has TRBV12-3 or TRBV12-4 and TRBJ1-2; the D gene is possibly TRBD1 (5 bases). V was clipped by 7 bases and J by 5 bases, with 14 bases between them. The length of the CDR3 is 13 residues. DNA for the CDR3: TGTGCCAGCACTTACGACAGTGCATATGGCTACACCTTC. Its protein is CASTYDSAYGYTF.

This clonotype was picked up many times. V usage is TRBV4-1 and J usage is TRBJ2-3, with D maybe TRBD1 (5 bases). CDR1 and CDR2 from the germline V gene are MGHRA and YSYEKL. The CDR3 is 14 amino acids. Trimming removed 6 bases at V and 0 bases at J, with 10 bases between. The CDR3 coding sequence is TGCGCCAGCAGGTACAGGTCTAGCACAGATACGCAGTATTTT. Amino acid sequence: CASRYRSSTDTQYF.

This clonotype has a count of ten or more. The rearrangement joins TRBV7-6 to TRBJ1-1; weak D call: TRBD1 (6 bases). Per germline, CDR1 SGHVS and CDR2 FNYEAQ. V shed 5 bases and J shed 2 bases, with 12 bases lying between them. This CDR3 comprises 14 residues. The CDR3 loop is CASSPGTPNTEAFF. The DNA of the CDR3 is TGTGCCAGCAGCCCCGGGACACCTAACACTGAAGCTTTCTTT.

This clonotype showed up many times. V and J are TRBV10-3 and TRBJ2-5; 12 bases are shared with TRBD2. Unmatched junction bases numbered 11, after V lost 5 bases and J lost 7 bases. CDR3 size: 16 residues. Per germline, CDR1 ENHRY and CDR2 SYGVKD. The CDR3 nucleotides read TGTGCCATCAGTAACGCGACTAGCGGGAGCTCGGGGACCCAGTACTTC. Translated, it gives CAISNATSGSSGTQYF.

The sample holds many counts of this clonotype. The CDR3 region is CASSPPPGQGANQGQYF. The DNA for the CDR3 is TGTGCCAGCAGTCCACCCCCGGGACAGGGGGCCAATCAGGGGCAGTATTTT. The rearrangement links TRBV28 to TRBJ2-3, with 12 bases fitting TRBD1. Germline lookup yields CDR1 MDHEN and CDR2 SYDVKM. The length of the CDR3 is 17 residues. V was clipped by 5 bases and J by 11 bases; unmatched bases: 17.

This clonotype was recorded many times. This chain links TRBV5-6 with TRBJ2-1; tentative D call: TRBD2 (6 bases). From germline, CDR1 is SGHDT and CDR2 YYEEEE. This CDR3 is built from 17 residues. Trimming took off 2 bases at V and 7 bases at J, with 22 bases between the two ends. The CDR3 spells CASSFLSGGPFLNEQFF. The CDR3 coding sequence is TGTGCCAGCAGCTTTCTTTCTGGAGGGCCATTTCTGAATGAGCAGTTCTTC. Full variable domain (rest looked up from reference TRBV5-6 and TRBJ2-1): DAGVTQSPTHLIKTRGQQVTLRCSPKSGHDTVSWYQQALGQGPQFIFQYYEEEERQRGNFPDRFSGHQFPNYSSELNVNALLLGDSALYLCASSFLSGGPFLNEQFFGPGTRLTVL.

The CDR3 is CAISEPDRLRDSPLHF. The CDR3 coding sequence is TGTGCCATCAGTGAGCCGGACAGACTCCGAGATTCACCCCTCCACTTT. The V and J genes are TRBV10-3 and TRBJ1-6; D perhaps matches TRBD1 (6 bases). This CDR3 is 16 amino acids long. Trimming removed 2 bases from V and 8 bases from J, with 16 bases in between. Per germline, CDR1 ENHRY and CDR2 SYGVKD.

This clonotype was observed at least ten times. The chain couples TRBV20-1 to TRBJ2-1; D possibly corresponds to TRBD2 (5 bases). This CDR3 is 15 amino acids long. The V and J ends lost 6 bases and 9 bases respectively, with 24 bases between them. Germline lookup yields CDR1 DFQATT and CDR2 SNEGSKA (reference sequence). In DNA form, the CDR3 reads TGCAGTGCCCCACTGTCAGTAGCGTATTACCCTGAGCAGTTCTTC. It yields the protein CSAPLSVAYYPEQFF.